This is a list of T cell receptor beta chains from one sample in a study of CD4+ T cells in melanoma. Generated by immunoSEQ multiplex PCR, the TCRdb table keeps only in-frame clones and is missing some. In the table there are roughly 150,000 clones, roughly 91% of which are singletons. Receptor source: a human donor with melanoma. Each CDR3 is given with its conserved first and last residue. A D gene is named only where the DNA matches it firmly. A row's size may be missing; if present it is once, few, many or a size class.

d_call: TRBD1
clone_size: -
j_call: TRBJ1-2
v_call: TRBV4-1
cdr3_aa: CASSQAQTGTGRLYGYTF
cdr3_nt: TGCGCCAGCAGCCAAGCCCAAACTGGGACAGGCCGCCTCTATGGCTACACCTTC

d_call: -
clone_size: -
j_call: TRBJ1-1
v_call: TRBV5-1
cdr3_aa: CASSFYGANTEAFF
cdr3_nt: TGCGCCAGCAGCTTCTATGGGGCAAACACTGAAGCTTTCTTT

d_call: -
clone_size: -
j_call: TRBJ1-3
v_call: TRBV11-2
cdr3_aa: CASSRIGGNTIYF
cdr3_nt: TGTGCCAGCAGCCGGATAGGTGGAAACACCATATATTTT

d_call: -
clone_size: -
j_call: TRBJ2-7
v_call: TRBV6-5
cdr3_aa: CASSPTPVLFYEQYF
cdr3_nt: TGTGCCAGCAGTCCGACCCCGGTCCTTTTCTACGAGCAGTACTTC

d_call: TRBD1
clone_size: -
j_call: TRBJ1-4
v_call: TRBV10-3
cdr3_aa: CAIRADRAGEKLFF
cdr3_nt: TGTGCCATCAGGGCGGACAGGGCGGGGGAAAAACTGTTTTTT

d_call: -
clone_size: -
j_call: TRBJ1-1
v_call: TRBV18
cdr3_aa: CASSGRQEKAEAFF
cdr3_nt: TGTGCCAGCTCAGGCAGACAGGAAAAGGCTGAAGCTTTCTTT

d_call: -
clone_size: -
j_call: TRBJ1-2
v_call: TRBV6-1
cdr3_aa: CASRRERGVDYGYTF
cdr3_nt: TGTGCCAGCAGGAGGGAGAGGGGAGTGGATTATGGCTACACCTTC

d_call: -
clone_size: -
j_call: TRBJ1-5
v_call: TRBV6-1
cdr3_aa: CASSLGTTSNQPQHF
cdr3_nt: TGTGCCAGCAGCCTCGGGACAACTAGCAATCAGCCCCAGCATTTT

d_call: TRBD2
clone_size: -
j_call: TRBJ2-3
v_call: TRBV2
cdr3_aa: CASSPGGSGGADTQYF
cdr3_nt: TGTGCCAGCAGTCCCGGGGGTAGCGGGGGAGCAGATACGCAGTATTTT

d_call: -
clone_size: -
j_call: TRBJ2-1
v_call: TRBV7-3
cdr3_aa: CASSPTGTLYNEQFF
cdr3_nt: TGTGCCAGCAGCCCGACCGGGACTTTATACAATGAGCAGTTCTTC

d_call: -
clone_size: -
j_call: TRBJ2-5
v_call: TRBV30
cdr3_aa: CAFAGQQETQYF
cdr3_nt: TGTGCCTTCGCGGGGCAGCAAGAGACCCAGTACTTC

d_call: -
clone_size: -
j_call: TRBJ2-2
v_call: TRBV6-5
cdr3_aa: CASSPRSGTGELFF
cdr3_nt: TGTGCCAGCAGTCCTCGGTCCGGCACCGGGGAGCTGTTTTTT

d_call: TRBD1
clone_size: -
j_call: TRBJ2-7
v_call: TRBV6-5
cdr3_aa: CASSYHGTGNYEQYF
cdr3_nt: TGTGCCAGCAGTTACCATGGGACAGGAAACTACGAGCAGTACTTC

d_call: -
clone_size: once
j_call: TRBJ1-3
v_call: TRBV27
cdr3_aa: CASSLARDSGNTIYF
cdr3_nt: TGTGCCAGCAGTTTAGCCAGGGACTCTGGAAACACCATATATTTT

d_call: -
clone_size: -
j_call: TRBJ1-2
v_call: TRBV6-5
cdr3_aa: CASSPAGSGYGYTF
cdr3_nt: TGTGCCAGCAGCCCCGCGGGGAGTGGTTATGGCTACACCTTC

d_call: TRBD1
clone_size: once
j_call: TRBJ2-7
v_call: TRBV18
cdr3_aa: CASSPSGTGKNEQYF
cdr3_nt: TGTGCCAGCTCACCTTCCGGGACAGGGAAAAACGAGCAGTACTTC

d_call: -
clone_size: once
j_call: TRBJ2-3
v_call: TRBV11-2
cdr3_aa: CASSLADTQYF
cdr3_nt: TGTGCCAGCAGCTTAGCAGATACGCAGTATTTT

d_call: TRBD2
clone_size: -
j_call: TRBJ2-1
v_call: TRBV30
cdr3_aa: CASTGTSNKDEQFF
cdr3_nt: TGTGCCTCGACGGGGACTAGCAATAAAGATGAGCAGTTCTTC

d_call: TRBD1
clone_size: -
j_call: TRBJ1-2
v_call: TRBV15
cdr3_aa: CATSGGTGGISGYTF
cdr3_nt: TGTGCCACCAGCGGCGGGACAGGGGGTATTAGTGGCTACACCTTC

d_call: -
clone_size: -
j_call: TRBJ2-7
v_call: TRBV15
cdr3_aa: CATSRQNAGTADSYEQYF
cdr3_nt: TGTGCCACCAGCAGACAAAACGCCGGGACGGCCGACTCCTACGAGCAGTACTTC

d_call: -
clone_size: -
j_call: TRBJ2-7
v_call: TRBV11-2
cdr3_aa: CASSLAGHEQYF
cdr3_nt: TGTGCCAGCAGCTTAGCTGGGCACGAGCAGTACTTC

d_call: -
clone_size: -
j_call: TRBJ1-6
v_call: TRBV5-1
cdr3_aa: CASSLLGAGNSPLHF
cdr3_nt: TGCGCCAGCAGCTTGCTGGGGGCGGGTAATTCACCCCTCCACTTT

d_call: TRBD1
clone_size: -
j_call: TRBJ2-1
v_call: TRBV7-9
cdr3_aa: CASSFGSPRGPNEQFF
cdr3_nt: TGTGCCAGCAGCTTTGGCTCCCCCAGGGGGCCCAATGAGCAGTTCTTC

d_call: -
clone_size: few
j_call: TRBJ1-1
v_call: TRBV10-2
cdr3_aa: CASSDPLGGTTEAFF
cdr3_nt: TGCGCCAGCAGTGACCCCCTTGGGGGGACCACTGAAGCTTTCTTT

d_call: -
clone_size: -
j_call: TRBJ1-5
v_call: TRBV19
cdr3_aa: CASSAGGHQPQHF
cdr3_nt: TGTGCCAGTAGTGCGGGGGGCCATCAGCCCCAGCATTTT

d_call: -
clone_size: -
j_call: TRBJ1-1
v_call: TRBV6-5
cdr3_aa: CASSYIQGSAEAFF
cdr3_nt: TGTGCCAGCAGTTATATTCAGGGCAGCGCTGAAGCTTTCTTT